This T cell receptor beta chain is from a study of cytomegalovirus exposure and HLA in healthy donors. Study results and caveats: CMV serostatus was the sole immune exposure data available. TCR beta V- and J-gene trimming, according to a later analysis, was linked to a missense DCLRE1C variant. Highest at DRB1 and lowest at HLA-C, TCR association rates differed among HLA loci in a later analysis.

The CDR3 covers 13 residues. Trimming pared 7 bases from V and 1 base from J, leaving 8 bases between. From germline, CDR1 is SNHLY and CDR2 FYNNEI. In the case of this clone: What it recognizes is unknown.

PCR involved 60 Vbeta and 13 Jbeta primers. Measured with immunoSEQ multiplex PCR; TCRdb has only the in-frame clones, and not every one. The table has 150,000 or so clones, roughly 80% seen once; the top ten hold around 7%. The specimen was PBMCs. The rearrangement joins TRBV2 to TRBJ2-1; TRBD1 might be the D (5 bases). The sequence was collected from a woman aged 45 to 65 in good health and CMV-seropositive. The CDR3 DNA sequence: TGTGCCAGCACTCAGGGTTCCTACAATGAGCAGTTCTTC. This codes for CASTQGSYNEQFF.